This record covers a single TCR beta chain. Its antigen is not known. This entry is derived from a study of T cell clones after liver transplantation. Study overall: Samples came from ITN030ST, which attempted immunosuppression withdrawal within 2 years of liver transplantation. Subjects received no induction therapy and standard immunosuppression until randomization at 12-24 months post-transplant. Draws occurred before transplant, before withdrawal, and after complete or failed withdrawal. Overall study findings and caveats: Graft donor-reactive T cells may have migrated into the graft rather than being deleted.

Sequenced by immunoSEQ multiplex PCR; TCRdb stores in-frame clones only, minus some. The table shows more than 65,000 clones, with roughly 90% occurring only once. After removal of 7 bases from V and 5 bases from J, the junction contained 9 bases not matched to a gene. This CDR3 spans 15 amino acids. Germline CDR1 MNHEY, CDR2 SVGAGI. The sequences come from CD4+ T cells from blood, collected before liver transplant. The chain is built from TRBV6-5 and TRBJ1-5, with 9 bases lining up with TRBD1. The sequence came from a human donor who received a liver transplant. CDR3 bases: TGTGCCAGCAAAGAACAGGGGGCGCGGGATCAGCCCCAGCATTTT. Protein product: CASKEQGARDQPQHF.